These T cell receptor beta chains were read from a single sample in a study of blood T cell repertoires in COVID-19. The assay was immunoSEQ multiplex PCR, and TCRdb's table has in-frame clones only and misses some. Of 200,000 to 250,000 clones in the sample, 89% were seen once. The specimen sequenced was peripheral blood. The receptors originated from a woman aged 40 to 50 with acute or convalescent COVID-19. Both conserved end residues are part of each CDR3. D genes are given only for firm matches. Some rows have no size entry. The others give once, few or many, or a class for an expanded clone.

TGTGCCAGCAGCTTAGGACAAGTCTCTGGAAACACCATATATTTT CASSLGQVSGNTIYF TRBJ1-3 . . TRBV5-8
TGTGCCACCAGTGATTTGCGGGGGGAGGAGACCCAGTACTTC CATSDLRGEETQYF TRBJ2-5 . TRBD2 TRBV24-1
TGTGCCAGCAGCTTTGCCCTTGGGGCCTCCAATGAGCAGTTCTTC CASSFALGASNEQFF TRBJ2-1 . . TRBV7-6
TGTGCCATCAGCGACAGGGAGGTTGGTGGCTACACCTTC CAISDREVGGYTF TRBJ1-2 . TRBD1 TRBV10-3
TGTGCCTGGAGTGAAGGGCGAGGGAATGAAAAACTGTTTTTT CAWSEGRGNEKLFF TRBJ1-4 . . TRBV30
TGTGCCAGTTCGACTAGCGGGGGGGCGAGATTTGAGACCCAGTACTTC CASSTSGGARFETQYF TRBJ2-5 once TRBD2 TRBV19
TGTGCCAGCTCACCGAGGGAACAGGGATACTATGGCTACACCTTC CASSPREQGYYGYTF TRBJ1-2 . . TRBV18
TGTGCCAGCAGCCGTGGACAGCTCACAGATACGCAGTATTTT CASSRGQLTDTQYF TRBJ2-3 once . TRBV5-4
TGTGCCTGGAGAGGAGGGGACACTGAAGCTTTCTTT CAWRGGDTEAFF TRBJ1-1 . . TRBV30
TGTGCCAGCAGCCAAAGGACAGGGTCCCAAGAGACCCAGTACTTC CASSQRTGSQETQYF TRBJ2-5 . TRBD1 TRBV3-1/TRBV3-2
TGTGCCATCAGTGACACGACAGGAGGGAACACTGAAGCTTTCTTT CAISDTTGGNTEAFF TRBJ1-1 . . TRBV10-3
TGTGCCAGCAGGCCCGGACAGCCGAACACTGAAGCTTTCTTT CASRPGQPNTEAFF TRBJ1-1 . . TRBV6-5
TGTGCCATCGGGGCCCATGACAGGGGCACTGAAGCTTTCTTT CAIGAHDRGTEAFF TRBJ1-1 . TRBD1 TRBV10-3
TGTGCCACCAGTGATTTGGGGACTAGCGGGGGGAATGAGCAGTTCTTC CATSDLGTSGGNEQFF TRBJ2-1 . TRBD2 TRBV24-1
TGTGCCAGTAGTATAATCCTACCGTCGAGCACAGATACGCAGTATTTT CASSIILPSSTDTQYF TRBJ2-3 . . TRBV19
TGCAGCGTTGGAGGGGCTAGCGGGGGATACAATGAGCAGTTCTTC CSVGGASGGYNEQFF TRBJ2-1 . TRBD2 TRBV29-1
TGTGCCGGATCCCCGGGGGGGACCCACTATGGCTACACCTTC CAGSPGGTHYGYTF TRBJ1-2 . . TRBV30
TGTGCCAGCAGTCCCGGGACAGATAATCAGCCCCAGCATTTT CASSPGTDNQPQHF TRBJ1-5 . TRBD1 TRBV27
TGTGCCAGCAGCTTCTTGCGGGGTCGAGGAACTAATGAAAAACTGTTTTTT CASSFLRGRGTNEKLFF TRBJ1-4 . . TRBV11-2
TGTGCCAGCAGCCAAGCAGGGGGACACGGGACCTATGGCTACACCTTC CASSQAGGHGTYGYTF TRBJ1-2 . TRBD1 TRBV3-1/TRBV3-2
TGTGCCAGCAGCCAAAGGGGTGCCAAAAACATTCAGTACTTC CASSQRGAKNIQYF TRBJ2-4 . . TRBV3-1/TRBV3-2
TGTGCCAGCAGCCGGGACAGGGCATCCCCTAATGAAAAACTGTTTTTT CASSRDRASPNEKLFF TRBJ1-4 . TRBD1 TRBV9
TGTGCCAGCAGCTTGGCCCTACAGGCAGGGGGCGGAGAGACCCAGTACTTC CASSLALQAGGGETQYF TRBJ2-5 once TRBD1 TRBV5-8
TGCAGCGTTGGGACTCCTGGGAAGGGTGGCTACACCTTC CSVGTPGKGGYTF TRBJ1-2 few . TRBV29-1
TGTGCCAGCAGTTACTCGACCAGGGGGAACACTGAAGCTTTCTTT CASSYSTRGNTEAFF TRBJ1-1 once . TRBV6-5
TGTGCCAGCAGGGACAGGTTTGATTCACCCCTCCACTTT CASRDRFDSPLHF TRBJ1-6 . TRBD1 TRBV25-1
TGCGCCAGCAGCGCGCAAGGGGGGGACGAAAAACTGTTTTTT CASSAQGGDEKLFF TRBJ1-4 . . TRBV5-1
TGTGCCAGCAGCCAAGTCCAGGAGAACACTGAAGCTTTCTTT CASSQVQENTEAFF TRBJ1-1 . . TRBV3-1/TRBV3-2
TGTGCCAGCAGCGTAGGGGGACAGAGCAATCAGCCCCAGCATTTT CASSVGGQSNQPQHF TRBJ1-5 . TRBD1 TRBV9
TGCGCCAGCAGCCAAACAGGGCGGGCGGGTGGTCCGAGAAACACCATATATTTT CASSQTGRAGGPRNTIYF TRBJ1-3 . . TRBV4-1
TGTGCCAGCGCCGCAAGGAACCGGGGGGCGACCACAGATACGCAGTATTTT CASAARNRGATTDTQYF TRBJ2-3 . . TRBV18
TGTGCCAGCAGCTTAACAACAGGGGGCACTGAAGCTTTCTTT CASSLTTGGTEAFF TRBJ1-1 few TRBD1 TRBV7-2
TGTGCCAGCAGTGCGACAGGGGGGGTTGAAGCTTTCTTT CASSATGGVEAFF TRBJ1-1 . TRBD1 TRBV12-3/TRBV12-4
TGTGCCAGCAGCCCTAAAGGGGGTAACAATCAGCCCCAGCATTTT CASSPKGGNNQPQHF TRBJ1-5 . . TRBV7-2
TGTGCCAGCAGCCGCCCGGACATCTTGCCCTATGGCTACACCTTC CASSRPDILPYGYTF TRBJ1-2 . . TRBV7-9
TGTGCCAGCAGTATCCGACAGGGGGCGCGGGAGACCCAGTACTTC CASSIRQGARETQYF TRBJ2-5 . TRBD1 TRBV27
TGCGCCAGCAGCCAATTCCCAGCCGGGACAGGGAGAGGCTACACCTTC CASSQFPAGTGRGYTF TRBJ1-2 . TRBD1 TRBV4-1
TGTGCCAGCAGCTCAGGGGGTAGCACTGAAGCTTTCTTT CASSSGGSTEAFF TRBJ1-1 . TRBD1 TRBV11-3
TGTGCCTGGAGTGTCAGGACAGCCCGCAGTATGGGCACTGAAGCTTTCTTT CAWSVRTARSMGTEAFF TRBJ1-1 . . TRBV30
TGTGCCAGCAGCTTAGCAACAGGGTCGAACACTGAAGCTTTCTTT CASSLATGSNTEAFF TRBJ1-1 once . TRBV7-9
TGTGCCAGCAGCCTGGCCTATCTCAGGGTTTCCGATGGCTACACCTTC CASSLAYLRVSDGYTF TRBJ1-2 . . TRBV14
TGTGCCAGCAGCGGAGCGGGGGGGCCGGGGAATGAGCAGTTCTTC CASSGAGGPGNEQFF TRBJ2-1 . TRBD2 TRBV9